The 5 T cell receptor beta chains presented below share a single source sample, sequenced in a study of cytomegalovirus exposure and HLA in healthy donors. The PCR ran on 60 Vbeta and 13 Jbeta primers. TCRdb's table, derived via immunoSEQ multiplex PCR, lists solely in-frame clones and lacks some. The sample yields fewer than 200,000 clones, roughly 84% seen once. Material for sequencing was PBMCs. The receptors derive from a man under 40 in good health and CMV-seronegative.

The rearrangement joins TRBV5-6 to TRBJ2-3; D is possibly TRBD2 (5 bases). Trimming left V 4 bases short and J 3 bases short, with 12 bases between. Germline CDR1 and CDR2: SGHDT and YYEEEE. This CDR3 region has 14 residues. The CDR3 here is CASSRREGTDTQYF. In DNA, the CDR3 is TGTGCCAGCAGCCGCCGTGAGGGTACAGATACGCAGTATTTT.

This clone is a singleton in its sample. This chain links TRBV5-3 with TRBJ2-1, with 8 positions matching TRBD2. TRBV5-3 is placed among ORFs of uncertain function. CDR3 length equals 18 residues. With 0 bases clipped from V and 5 bases from J, the junction kept 13 bases outside the gene matches. CDR3 coding DNA: TGTGCCAGAAGCTTGGGGATTAAGCGGGAGCGGATCAACAATGAGCAGTTCTTC. Translation: CARSLGIKRERINNEQFF.

The CDR3 reads CAWSVLRESGEKLFF. The CDR3 DNA reads TGTGCCTGGAGTGTACTAAGGGAGTCGGGTGAAAAACTGTTTTTT. This chain uses TRBV30 with TRBJ1-4; D is unresolved. The CDR3 extends over 15 amino acids. Trimming took 0 bases from V and 7 from J, leaving 15 bases between them. Germline lookup yields CDR1 GTSNPN and CDR2 SVGIG (reference sequence).

This chain links TRBV30 with TRBJ1-4; possible D gene TRBD1, 6 bases. The CDR3 runs to 12 residues. Germline values: CDR1 GTSNPN, CDR2 SVGIG (reference sequence). V was cut by 0 bases and J by 8 bases, with 7 bases left in between. CDR3 protein: CAWSVQGEKLFF. The DNA for the CDR3 is TGTGCCTGGAGTGTACAGGGAGAAAAACTGTTTTTT.

Comment on this clone: At one end, the junction sequence differs from germline, possibly due to a read error. The gene calls are TRBV7-2 and TRBJ2-3; TRBD2 matches at 7 bases. The CDR3 contains 18 residues. The germline V gene has CDR1 SGHTA and CDR2 FQGNSA. The CDR3 coding sequence is TGTGCCGGCAGCTCCCGACCGGTCCCTACTAGCGGCACAGATACGCAGTATTTT. This codes for CAGSSRPVPTSGTDTQYF. Combining the CDR3 with reference TRBV7-2 and TRBJ2-3 gives the whole variable domain GAGVSQSPSNKVTEKGKDVELRCDPISGHTALYWYRQSLGQGLEFLIYFQGNSAPDKSGLPSDRFSAERTGGSVSTLTIQRTQQEDSAVYLCAGSSRPVPTSGTDTQYFGPGTRLTVL.